This entry lists 15 T cell receptor beta chains sequenced from one sample in a study of blood T cell repertoires in COVID-19. Profiled with immunoSEQ multiplex PCR; TCRdb holds only in-frame clones, not every one. The sample carries 100,000 to 150,000 clones, 80% to 90% recorded once. Material: peripheral blood. The receptors originated from a man between 65 and 80 years old with active or convalescent COVID-19.

The chain couples TRBV4-1 to TRBJ2-7; 10 bases match TRBD1. With V trimmed by 0 bases and J by 4 bases, 15 bases remained unmatched. The CDR3 sequence is 19 residues long. Germline V gene data show CDR1 as MGHRA and CDR2 as YSYEKL. The CDR3 reads CASSQDDAPGQGNRYEQYF. Here the CDR3 DNA reads TGCGCCAGCAGCCAAGATGACGCCCCGGGACAGGGGAACCGGTACGAGCAGTACTTC.

This rearrangement joins TRBV27 to TRBJ2-3; D unclear. The CDR3 consists of 14 residues. In germline, CDR1 is MNHEY, CDR2 SMNVEV (reference sequence). The V end lost 6 bases, the J end lost 3 bases, and 13 bases lay between the germline ends. CDR3 nucleotide sequence: TGTGCCAGCAGCCCCATGAGTGAAACAGATACGCAGTATTTT. Its translation is CASSPMSETDTQYF.

The V and J genes are TRBV5-6 and TRBJ1-5; 9 nucleotides agree with TRBD1. With V trimmed by 2 bases and J by 2 bases, 8 bases remained unmatched. The CDR3 covers 17 residues. CDR1 and CDR2 (germline): SGHDT, YYEEEE. The CDR3 DNA is TGTGCCAGCAGCTTACAGGGGGCCGGACGAGGCAATCAGCCCCAGCATTTT. Residues: CASSLQGAGRGNQPQHF.

V and J are TRBV24-1 and TRBJ2-3; 7 nucleotides align to TRBD1. V lost 4 bases to trimming and J lost 2 bases; unmatched junction nucleotides: 5. The length of the CDR3 is 15 residues. The V gene's germline CDR1 is KGHDR and CDR2 SFDVKD. CDR3 region: CATSDTGTVTDTQYF. As DNA, the CDR3 is TGTGCCACCAGTGACACCGGGACAGTCACAGATACGCAGTATTTT.

This clone was observed a single time. The chain combines TRBV5-1 with TRBJ1-2; TRBD1 aligns across 9 bases. The CDR3 spans 15 residues. After removal of 4 bases from V and 8 bases from J, the junction contained 12 bases not matched to a gene. Germline CDR1 SGHRS, CDR2 YFSETQ. The CDR3 here is CASSHSGTGNSGYTF. DNA of the CDR3: TGCGCCAGCAGCCATTCCGGGACAGGGAATTCGGGCTACACCTTC.

The V and J genes are TRBV5-1 and TRBJ1-2, with 7 nucleotides matching TRBD1. CDR3 length: 13 residues. V shed 3 bases and J 8 bases; nucleotides not matched to a gene: 7. Germline CDR1 is SGHRS and CDR2 is YFSETQ. The CDR3: CASSYRGQEGYTF. The DNA of the CDR3 is TGCGCCAGCAGCTACAGGGGCCAAGAAGGCTACACCTTC. Supplemented by reference TRBV5-1 and TRBJ1-2, the full variable domain reads KAGVTQTPRYLIKTRGQQVTLSCSPISGHRSVSWYQQTPGQGLQFLFEYFSETQRNKGNFPGRFSGRQFSNSRSEMNVSTLELGDSALYLCASSYRGQEGYTFGSGTRLTVV.

The rearrangement links TRBV10-1 to TRBJ1-4; D remains unclear. Per germline, CDR1 WNHNN and CDR2 SYGVQD (reference sequence). The CDR3 is made up of 14 amino acids. V dropped 3 bases and J dropped 7 bases, with 12 bases sitting between them. This CDR3 reads CASSDSFEVEKLFF. The CDR3 nucleotides are TGCGCCAGCAGTGATTCGTTCGAGGTTGAAAAACTGTTTTTT.

This clone was seen more than once but under ten times. J is TRBJ2-7 and V is TRBV3-1 (or the pseudogene TRBV3-2); D may be TRBD1 (5 bases). The V end was cut by 3 bases, the J end by 7 bases, with 16 bases between. This CDR3 has 14 amino acids. Germline V CDR1 and CDR2: LGHDT, YNNKEL (reference sequence). CDR3 in amino acids: CASSHFIRVEEQYF. The CDR3 coding sequence is TGTGCCAGCAGCCACTTTATCAGGGTCGAGGAGCAGTACTTC.

This chain connects TRBV3-1 (or the pseudogene TRBV3-2) to TRBJ2-3; D is uncertain. Germline V gene lookup returns CDR1 LGHDT and CDR2 YNNKEL (reference sequence). The V end was cut by 1 base, the J end by 1 base, with 6 bases between. There are 14 residues in the CDR3. Here the CDR3 reads CASSQGPGTDTQYF. CDR3 sequence (DNA): TGTGCCAGCAGCCAAGGCCCGGGCACAGATACGCAGTATTTT.

The V call is TRBV25-1, the J call TRBJ1-4; a possible D gene is TRBD1 (6 bases). V was shortened by 4 bases and J by 0 bases, with 12 bases between the two germline ends. This CDR3 comprises 16 residues. The germline gives CDR1 MGHDK, CDR2 SYGVNS. As DNA, the CDR3 is TGTGCCAGCAGTGGGGGGCAGACGGCAACTAATGAAAAACTGTTTTTT. Translating it yields CASSGGQTATNEKLFF.

J is TRBJ1-1 and V is TRBV28, with TRBD1 as a possible D gene (5 bases). V was shortened by 5 bases and J by 4 bases, with 8 bases between the two germline ends. Germline V lookup: CDR1 MDHEN, CDR2 SYDVKM. The CDR3 has 12 residues. The CDR3, as DNA: TGTGCCAGCAGTCAGGGAGGCACTGAAGCTTTCTTT. Its protein is CASSQGGTEAFF.

The V and J genes are TRBV18 and TRBJ2-3; D may be TRBD1 (5 bases). Trimming shortened V by 0 bases and J by 2 bases, and 9 bases separated the two germline ends. The CDR3 is 15 amino acids. The germline V gene encodes CDR1 KGHSH and CDR2 LQKENI. CDR3 bases: TGTGCCAGCTCACCACCATCAGGGATCACAGATACGCAGTATTTT. As protein: CASSPPSGITDTQYF. Drawing the rest from reference TRBV18 and TRBJ2-3, the complete variable domain is NAGVMQNPRHLVRRRGQEARLRCSPMKGHSHVYWYRQLPEEGLKFMVYLQKENIIDESGMPKERFSAEFPKEGPSILRIQQVVRGDSAAYFCASSPPSGITDTQYFGPGTRLTVL.

This rearrangement joins TRBV25-1 to TRBJ2-5, with 7 bases that match TRBD2. Germline-derived CDR1 and CDR2 are MGHDK and SYGVNS. With 3 bases clipped from V and 1 base from J, the junction kept 5 bases outside the gene matches. The CDR3 is made up of 15 amino acids. The CDR3 region has the DNA TGTGCCAGCAGTGACCTCCGGGGGGTCCAAGAGACCCAGTACTTC. Protein: CASSDLRGVQETQYF.

The chain is built from TRBV7-8 and TRBJ2-3; D is undetermined. Trimming pared 5 bases from V and 0 bases from J, leaving 12 bases between. CDR3 length: 15 residues. CDR1 and CDR2 from the germline V gene are SGHVS and FQNEAQ. The CDR3 loop reads CASSPPRTSTDTQYF. In nucleotides, the CDR3 is TGTGCCAGCAGCCCCCCCCGCACTAGCACAGATACGCAGTATTTT.

V and J are TRBV29-1 and TRBJ2-1; 10 bases match TRBD2. The germline V gene has CDR1 SQVTM and CDR2 ANQGSEA. After removal of 7 bases from V and 0 bases from J, the junction contained 15 bases not matched to a gene. This CDR3 is built from 18 residues. CDR3 DNA sequence: TGCAGCGCATCAGGACTAGCGGCAACGGAAAGCTCCTACAATGAGCAGTTCTTC. It codes for CSASGLAATESSYNEQFF.